This is a list of T cell receptor beta chains from one sample in a study of early T cells in non-severe SARS-CoV-2 infection. Via MiXCR, TCRdb re-called the 5' RACE reads, giving one row per CDR3 protein. The sample holds roughly 50,000 distinct CDR3 sequences, about 8.2% seen once. Sample: whole blood. The receptors were sampled from an adult who was a healthcare worker with PCR-confirmed SARS-CoV-2 infection or an uninfected control (not recorded which). The CDR3 runs from the conserved cysteine through the conserved F or W. A D gene is named only where the DNA matches it firmly. Clone size is shown for a subset of rows, as once, few, many or a class of expanded clone.

TRBV6-5	many	NA	TRBJ1-5	TGTGCCAGCAGTTACTCAGGGGGAAGCAATCAGCCCCAGCATTTT	CASSYSGGSNQPQHF
TRBV20-1	few	NA	TRBJ1-1	TGCAGTGCCCCAAAAGGGGCCTCGAACACTGAAGCTTTCTTT	CSAPKGASNTEAFF
TRBV29-1	many	TRBD2	TRBJ2-3	TGCAGCGTTCCCTGGGGGGGACTCCCTCGCACAGATACGCAGTATTTT	CSVPWGGLPRTDTQYF
TRBV4-2	many	TRBD1	TRBJ1-2	TGTGCCAGCAGCCGAACAGGGGAGGCGAGCTATGGCTACACCTTC	CASSRTGEASYGYTF
TRBV7-9	NA	NA	TRBJ1-3	TGTGCCAGCACCTACGTTACGGGGCAGGCCTCTGGAAACACCATATATTTT	CASTYVTGQASGNTIYF
TRBV20-1	many	NA	TRBJ2-2	TGCAGTGCTATAGGCCAGAACACCGGGGAGCTGTTTTTT	CSAIGQNTGELFF
TRBV7-2	many	NA	TRBJ1-1	TGTGCCAGCAGCTTCCTGATGAACACTGAAGCTTTCTTT	CASSFLMNTEAFF
TRBV25-1	many	TRBD1	TRBJ1-1	TGTGCCAGCAGTCTGCCGGGACAGCGAGTAACTGAAGCTTTCTTT	CASSLPGQRVTEAFF
TRBV10-3	NA	TRBD1	TRBJ2-5	TGTGCCATCAGTGCAACAGGGGGCCGAGAGACCCAGTACTTC	CAISATGGRETQYF
TRBV19	NA	NA	TRBJ2-3	TGTGCCAGTAGTGAGGGTATCCACACAGATACGCAGTATTTT	CASSEGIHTDTQYF
TRBV7-9	many	NA	TRBJ2-3	TGTGCCAGCCCCCACGGTGCAGATACGCAGTATTTT	CASPHGADTQYF
TRBV5-8	many	NA	TRBJ2-2	TGTGCCAGCAGCTTATACAGGGTGACCGGGGAGCTGTTTTTT	CASSLYRVTGELFF